The 24 T cell receptor beta chains given below trace back to one sample, sequenced in a study of blood T cell repertoires in COVID-19. The data were produced by immunoSEQ multiplex PCR, yet TCRdb's version contains in-frame clones alone and is incomplete. The sample contains some 190,000 clones, roughly 86% of which appear only once. Sequenced: PBMCs or T cells enriched from blood (not recorded which). The receptors here all came from a woman in her thirties or forties in a cohort exposed to, infected with or recovered from COVID-19 (not recorded which).

This clone was counted between two and nine times. The chain combines TRBV11-1 with TRBJ2-7; a possible D gene is TRBD2 (6 bases). CDR3 length: 14 amino acids. The ends were cut back, 2 bases at V and 6 bases at J, with 14 bases in the middle. The V gene's germline CDR1 is SGHAT and CDR2 FQDESV (reference sequence). The chain's CDR3 is CASSLSGRLGEQYF. The CDR3 nucleotides are TGTGCCAGCAGCTTATCCGGGAGATTGGGCGAGCAGTACTTC.

V usage is TRBV4-1 and J usage is TRBJ1-2; D is ambiguous. In germline, CDR1 is MGHRA, CDR2 YSYEKL. Between the trimmed V and J ends, which lost 3 bases and 4 bases, there was a span of 15 bases. This CDR3 has 15 residues. CDR3 residues: CASSHEGGNSYGYTF. CDR3 sequence (DNA): TGCGCCAGCAGCCATGAAGGCGGGAATAGCTATGGCTACACCTTC.

This clone was seen a handful of times. The chain couples TRBV18 to TRBJ1-2; the D is unclear. The CDR3 covers 16 residues. CDR1 and CDR2 from the germline V gene are KGHSH and LQKENI. V dropped 3 bases and J dropped 0 bases, with 14 bases sitting between them. The CDR3 loop is CASSPSTGRPNYGYTF. In nucleotides, the CDR3 is TGTGCCAGCTCACCTTCCACCGGCAGGCCTAACTATGGCTACACCTTC.

V usage is TRBV11-2 and J usage is TRBJ2-1; 11 bases map to TRBD2. The V gene end was trimmed by 1 base and the J gene end by 3 bases; junction bases not matched to a gene: 2. The CDR3 runs 16 residues. The germline V gene has CDR1 SGHAT and CDR2 FQNNGV. CDR3 in amino acids: CASSLVLAGGYNEQFF. The CDR3 DNA follows: TGTGCCAGCAGCTTAGTCCTAGCGGGGGGCTACAATGAGCAGTTCTTC. The full variable domain, completed using reference TRBV11-2 and TRBJ2-1, is EAGVAQSPRYKIIEKRQSVAFWCNPISGHATLYWYQQILGQGPKLLIQFQNNGVVDDSQLPKDRFSAERLKGVDSTLKIQPAKLEDSAVYLCASSLVLAGGYNEQFFGPGTRLTVL.

The chain's CDR3 is CASSLQRTYNEQFF. In DNA form, the CDR3 reads TGTGCCAGCAGCTTACAGCGGACCTACAATGAGCAGTTCTTC. The gene calls are TRBV11-3 and TRBJ2-1, with D perhaps TRBD2 (5 bases). Trimming pared 2 bases from V and 2 bases from J, leaving 7 bases between. The CDR3 runs 14 residues. CDR1 is SGHNT, CDR2 YENEEA, per germline.

The chain employs TRBV27 and TRBJ1-2; 9 bases align to TRBD1. The J segment lost 8 bases and the V segment lost 0 bases, leaving 7 bases of the junction unmatched. The CDR3 is 15 residues long. The germline gives CDR1 MNHEY, CDR2 SMNVEV (reference sequence). The CDR3 is CASSLSSGTGSGYTF. The CDR3 nucleotides are TGTGCCAGCAGTTTATCGAGTGGGACAGGGAGCGGCTACACCTTC.

This chain uses TRBV10-2 with TRBJ1-5; D is uncertain. Trimming left V 5 bases short and J 8 bases short, with 13 bases between. Germline CDR1 and CDR2: WSHSY and SAAADI. The CDR3 is 13 amino acids. In DNA form, the CDR3 reads TGCGCCAGCAGTCAAACGGTTTACGAGCCCCAGCATTTT. This encodes CASSQTVYEPQHF.

The V gene is TRBV4-1, the J gene TRBJ2-4, with 7 nucleotides matching TRBD1. Germline lookup yields CDR1 MGHRA and CDR2 YSYEKL. The J segment lost 8 bases and the V segment lost 1 base, leaving 5 bases of the junction unmatched. CDR3 length equals 14 residues. In DNA, the CDR3 is TGCGCCAGCAGCCAAGGACAGGGCTGGGACATTCAGTACTTC. It translates to CASSQGQGWDIQYF.

The chain has TRBV6-6 and TRBJ2-7, with TRBD2 matching 7 bases. V lost 4 bases and J lost 3; bases outside the gene matches: 3. This CDR3 has 13 amino acids. Looked up from germline, CDR1 is MNHNY and CDR2 is SVGAGI (reference sequence). CDR3 nucleotide sequence: TGTGCCAGCAGTTCGACGGGAGGCTACGAGCAGTACTTC. This translates into CASSSTGGYEQYF.

The chain employs TRBV9 and TRBJ2-3; D call uncertain. In germline, CDR1 is SGDLS, CDR2 YYNGEE. The V and J ends lost 0 bases and 0 bases respectively, with 5 bases between them. The CDR3 runs 14 residues. CDR3 loop: CASSVGASTDTQYF. The DNA of the CDR3 is TGTGCCAGCAGCGTAGGCGCGAGCACAGATACGCAGTATTTT. Variable domain in full (rest from reference TRBV9 and TRBJ2-3): DSGVTQTPKHLITATGQRVTLRCSPRSGDLSVYWYQQSLDQGLQFLIQYYNGEERAKGNILERFSAQQFPDLHSELNLSSLELGDSALYFCASSVGASTDTQYFGPGTRLTVL.

The chain combines TRBV28 with TRBJ2-1; 8 bases agree with TRBD1. Germline trimming cut 1 base from V and 4 bases from J; bases unmatched to any gene: 3. This CDR3 comprises 15 residues. Germline V CDR1 and CDR2: MDHEN, SYDVKM. The CDR3 region is CASSLLGQVYNEQFF. CDR3 sequence (DNA): TGTGCCAGCAGTTTATTGGGACAGGTGTACAATGAGCAGTTCTTC.

The J gene is TRBJ2-7, the V gene TRBV10-3; 10 bases line up with TRBD1. Germline V gives CDR1 ENHRY, CDR2 SYGVKD. This CDR3 has 15 amino acids. J was trimmed by 4 bases and V by 3 bases; bases with no gene match: 6. CDR3 sequence (DNA): TGTGCCATCAGTGATGTTGGGGACAGGGGATACGAGCAGTACTTC. Protein sequence: CAISDVGDRGYEQYF.

The rearrangement links TRBV4-2 to TRBJ1-4; D remains ambiguous. Germline V gives CDR1 LGHNA, CDR2 YNFKEQ. Trimming took 1 base from V and 3 from J, leaving 12 bases between them. The CDR3 runs 16 residues. CDR3 DNA sequence: TGTGCCAGCAGCCAAGGGGCTTTCCAGGCTAATGAAAAACTGTTTTTT. Protein: CASSQGAFQANEKLFF.

The rearrangement links TRBV5-3 to TRBJ2-7; 7 bases line up with TRBD2. TRBV5-3 falls under the ORF class, with uncertain function. V gave up 8 bases and J gave up 3 bases; unmatched junction bases: 8. CDR3 length equals 13 residues. As DNA, the CDR3 is TGTGCCAGGGGAGGGTTGGCTGGCTACGAGCAGTACTTC. Amino acid sequence: CARGGLAGYEQYF.

The chain has TRBV6-5 and TRBJ1-1; no definite D call. This CDR3 comprises 11 residues. Germline-derived CDR1 and CDR2 are MNHEY and SVGAGI. Trimming cost V 7 bases and J 5 bases, with 8 bases left between them. CDR3 nucleotides: TGTGCCAGCATTGCGGGTACTGAAGCTTTCTTT. Translating gives CASIAGTEAFF.

This chain links TRBV5-4 with TRBJ2-1, with D perhaps matching TRBD2 (5 bases). CDR3 size: 14 residues. Deletions cut 4 bases from V and 4 bases from J, with 12 bases between. Germline V gives CDR1 SGHNT, CDR2 YYREEE (reference sequence). This chain's CDR3 is CASSARGMYNEQFF. CDR3 DNA: TGTGCCAGCAGCGCCCGAGGGATGTACAATGAGCAGTTCTTC.

This rearrangement joins TRBV12-3 or TRBV12-4 to TRBJ2-1, with D perhaps matching TRBD2 (7 bases). The CDR3 extends over 13 amino acids. Trimming left V 1 base short and J 14 bases short, with 15 bases between. This CDR3 is CASSLGRGAREFF. CDR3 DNA: TGTGCCAGCAGTTTAGGTCGGGGGGCCCGGGAGTTCTTC.

The chain has TRBV5-6 and TRBJ2-7; no definite D call. The CDR3 spans 12 residues. Germline V gene lookup returns CDR1 SGHDT and CDR2 YYEEEE. V shed 4 bases and J shed 3 bases, with 8 bases lying between them. CDR3 sequence (DNA): TGTGCCAGCAGCGGAGACCTCTACGAGCAGTACTTC. Amino acids: CASSGDLYEQYF.

The rearrangement uses TRBV7-8 and TRBJ1-1, with TRBD1 as a possible D gene (6 bases). From germline, CDR1 is SGHVS and CDR2 FQNEAQ. The CDR3 spans 15 residues. Trimming cost V 2 bases and J 6 bases, with 16 bases left between them. The CDR3 sequence is CASSLSARGSPEAFF. CDR3 nucleotides: TGTGCCAGCAGCTTATCGGCCAGGGGAAGCCCTGAAGCTTTCTTT.

CDR3 nucleotides: TGCGCCAGCAGCCAAGAGCGACTGACCTACGAGCAGTACTTC. Amino acids: CASSQERLTYEQYF. The V and J genes are TRBV4-1 and TRBJ2-7; unclear D gene. Trimming shortened V by 0 bases and J by 2 bases, and 8 bases separated the two germline ends. CDR1 is MGHRA and CDR2 is YSYEKL in the germline V gene. The CDR3 contains 14 residues.

The rearrangement joins TRBV4-1 to TRBJ2-7; possible D gene TRBD2, 7 bases. Trimming cost V 3 bases and J 7 bases, with 13 bases left between them. CDR1 MGHRA and CDR2 YSYEKL come from the germline V gene. The CDR3 length is 13 residues. CDR3: CASSHGGAGEQYF. The CDR3 DNA reads as TGCGCCAGCAGCCATGGGGGGGCGGGGGAGCAGTACTTC.

This chain uses TRBV6-5 with TRBJ2-5; the match to TRBD2 covers 11 bases. Germline V gene lookup returns CDR1 MNHEY and CDR2 SVGAGI. The CDR3 contains 12 residues. V lost 9 bases, J lost 4 bases, and 1 base stayed unmatched. CDR3 loop: CASSGGAETQYF. In DNA form, the CDR3 reads TGTGCCAGTAGCGGGGGGGCAGAGACCCAGTACTTC.

The V call is TRBV6-5, the J call TRBJ2-7, with TRBD1 matching over 7 bases. This CDR3 spans 15 amino acids. Germline CDR1 is MNHEY and CDR2 is SVGAGI. Germline trimming cut 5 bases from V and 6 bases from J; bases unmatched to any gene: 13. In DNA, the CDR3 is TGTGCCAGCAGTCTTCGGCCAGGGGGAAGTCTCGAGCAGTACTTC. Translated: CASSLRPGGSLEQYF.

The CDR3 loop reads CAIGASPGETQYF. The DNA for the CDR3 is TGTGCCATCGGCGCCTCCCCGGGGGAGACCCAGTACTTC. V usage is TRBV10-3 and J usage is TRBJ2-5; TRBD2 is a possible D gene (5 bases). V was clipped by 8 bases and J by 5 bases, with 15 bases between them. From germline, CDR1 is ENHRY and CDR2 SYGVKD. The CDR3 consists of 13 residues.